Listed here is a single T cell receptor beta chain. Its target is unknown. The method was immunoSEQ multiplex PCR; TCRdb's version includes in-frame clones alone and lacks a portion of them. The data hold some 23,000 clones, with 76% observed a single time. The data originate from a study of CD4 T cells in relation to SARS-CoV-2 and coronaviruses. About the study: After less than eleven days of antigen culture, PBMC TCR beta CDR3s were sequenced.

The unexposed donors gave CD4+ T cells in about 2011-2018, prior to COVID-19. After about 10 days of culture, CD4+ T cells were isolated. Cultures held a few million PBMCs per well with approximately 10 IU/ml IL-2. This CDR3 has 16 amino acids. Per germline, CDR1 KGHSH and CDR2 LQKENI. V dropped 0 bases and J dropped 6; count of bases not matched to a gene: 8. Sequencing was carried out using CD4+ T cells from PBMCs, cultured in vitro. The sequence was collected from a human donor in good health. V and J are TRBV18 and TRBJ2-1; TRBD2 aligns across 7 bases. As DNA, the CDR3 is TGTGCCAGCTCACCACCGGGACTACCCACAACCAATGAGCAGTTCTTC. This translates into CASSPPGLPTTNEQFF.